The 12 T cell receptor beta chains reported below all come from one sample, sequenced in a study of blood T cells in healthy people across ages. Primers used in a second PCR of roughly 6 to 11 cycles were a sample-barcoded 5' primer and a J-beta primer mix. TCRdb analysed the 5' RACE reads with MiXCR anew, one entry per CDR3 protein. The data show just over 1 million distinct CDR3 sequences, with around 43% seen just once and approximately 19% held by the top ten. The specimen was blood. The receptors shown here come from a woman aged 55-69 years in good health.

As to this clonotype: With a much larger clone just one base away, this may be a read error. J is TRBJ1-2 and V is TRBV29-1; no clear D. Germline lookup yields CDR1 SQVTM and CDR2 ANQGSEA. V was clipped by 1 base and J by 8 bases, with 11 bases between them. There are 12 residues in the CDR3. For the CDR3, the DNA is TGCAGCGTTGAAGGAGGCTTGGGCGGCTACACCTTC. This sequence encodes CSVEGGLGGYTF. Complete variable domain (other parts from reference TRBV29-1 and TRBJ1-2): SAVISQKPSRDICQRGTSLTIQCQVDSQVTMMFWYRQQPGQSLTLIATANQGSEATYESGFVIDKFPISRPNLTFSTLTVSNMSPEDSSIYLCSVEGGLGGYTFGSGTRLTVV.

The chain combines TRBV14 with TRBJ2-1; D gene uncertain. This CDR3 comprises 13 residues. Per germline, CDR1 SGHDN and CDR2 FVKESK. The V and J ends lost 4 bases and 7 bases respectively, with 11 bases between them. CDR3: CASSRRTGNEQFF. Written as DNA, the CDR3 is TGTGCCAGCAGCCGTAGGACGGGTAATGAGCAGTTCTTC. The whole variable domain, remainder taken from reference TRBV14 and TRBJ2-1, is EAGVTQFPSHSVIEKGQTVTLRCDPISGHDNLYWYRRVMGKEIKFLLHFVKESKQDESGMPNNRFLAERTGGTYSTLKVQPAELEDSGVYFCASSRRTGNEQFFGPGTRLTVL.

This clonotype was found a few times. J is TRBJ2-5 and V is TRBV6-5; D is uncertain. The J call may be mistaken, given a closer DNA end match to TRBJ2-7. Germline V lookup: CDR1 MNHEY, CDR2 SVGAGI. This CDR3 is built from 11 residues. CDR3 DNA sequence: TGTGCCCCACCAGAGACCTACGAGCAGTACTTC. It specifies CAPPETYEQYF.

V gene TRBV11-1 combines with J gene TRBJ2-7; 7 bases are a match to TRBD2. V lost 11 bases, J lost 3 bases, and 10 bases stayed unmatched. This CDR3 region has 13 residues. Per the germline V gene, CDR1 is SGHAT and CDR2 is FQDESV (reference sequence). The CDR3 DNA follows: TGTGCCTCGAGAACTAGCGCCGTCTACGAGCAGTACTTC. Translation gives CASRTSAVYEQYF.

The V and J genes are TRBV6-4 and TRBJ1-2; D is undetermined. The CDR3 sequence is 14 residues long. V shed 0 bases and J shed 4 bases, with 9 bases lying between them. Germline CDR1 MRHNA, CDR2 SNTAGT. The CDR3 sequence: CASSDSDAFYGYTF. The DNA of the CDR3 is TGTGCCAGCAGTGACTCGGATGCTTTCTATGGCTACACCTTC.

The chain carries TRBV29-1 and TRBJ1-1; D perhaps matches TRBD1 (5 bases). The CDR3 sequence is 14 residues long. The V end was cut by 7 bases, the J end by 4 bases, with 19 bases between. CDR1 and CDR2 from the germline V gene are SQVTM and ANQGSEA. The CDR3 is CSAVSGGGGTEAFF. The CDR3 DNA is TGCAGCGCCGTCTCCGGGGGTGGAGGCACTGAAGCTTTCTTT.

This clonotype was recorded a few times. The chain has TRBV13 and TRBJ2-7; 8 nucleotides agree with TRBD1. V trimming: 5 bases; J trimming: 6 bases; junction bases outside the gene matches: 21. This CDR3 comprises 18 residues. The germline CDR1 and CDR2 sequences are PRHDT and FYEKMQ (reference sequence). The CDR3 DNA follows: TGTGCCAGCAGCCCTGAGGACAGGGACGCTCTCCTTCCCTGCGAGCAGTACTTC. It translates to CASSPEDRDALLPCEQYF. The whole variable domain, filled in from reference TRBV13 and TRBJ2-7, reads AAGVIQSPRHLIKEKRETATLKCYPIPRHDTVYWYQQGPGQDPQFLISFYEKMQSDKGSIPDRFSAQQFSDYHSELNMSSLELGDSALYFCASSPEDRDALLPCEQYFGPGTRLTVT.

The V gene is TRBV30, the J gene TRBJ2-7; the match to TRBD1 covers 9 bases. V shed 7 bases and J 2 bases; nucleotides not matched to a gene: 3. The CDR3 consists of 12 residues. Germline CDR1 and CDR2: GTSNPN and SVGIG (reference sequence). The CDR3 sequence: CAFGTGTYEQYF. The CDR3 DNA follows: TGTGCCTTCGGGACAGGGACCTACGAGCAGTACTTC.

The gene calls are TRBV21-1 and TRBJ2-1; TRBD2, the table's D call, lacks a check against the DNA. TRBV21-1 is a pseudogene segment. CDR3 size: 14 residues. CDR3 in amino acids: CASSKAESGNEQFF. CDR3 coding DNA: TGTGCCAGCAGCAAAGCAGAGAGCGGCAATGAGCAGTTCTTC.

This clonotype has more than one count but fewer than ten. The chain links TRBV5-1 to TRBJ2-7; 7 nucleotides match TRBD2. V gave up 0 bases and J gave up 1 base; unmatched junction bases: 4. The CDR3 contains 15 residues. The germline V gene has CDR1 SGHRS and CDR2 YFSETQ. The CDR3 DNA follows: TGCGCCAGCAGCTTGGAAGTAGCGGGTTCCTACGAGCAGTACTTC. Protein: CASSLEVAGSYEQYF.

The chain joins TRBV20-1 to TRBJ2-5, with D possibly being TRBD2 (5 bases). Germline loops: CDR1 DFQATT, CDR2 SNEGSKA (reference sequence). V shed 4 bases and J shed 4 bases, with 19 bases lying between them. CDR3 size: 15 residues. As DNA, the CDR3 is TGCAGTGCTACCGAACAAGCGGTTTGGGGAGAGACCCAGTACTTC. Its translation: CSATEQAVWGETQYF.

The rearrangement uses TRBV15 and TRBJ2-7; 7 nucleotides match TRBD1. Germline-derived CDR1 and CDR2 are LNHNV and YYDKDF (reference sequence). The CDR3 contains 15 residues. V shed 5 bases and J 3 bases; nucleotides not matched to a gene: 10. The CDR3 DNA reads as TGTGCCACCAGCGTGGGGGAACAGGGGAGCTACGAGCAGTACTTC. Its translation is CATSVGEQGSYEQYF. Using reference TRBV15 and TRBJ2-7 for the parts outside the CDR3, the full variable domain is DAMVIQNPRYQVTQFGKPVTLSCSQTLNHNVMYWYQQKSSQAPKLLFHYYDKDFNNEADTPDNFQSRRPNTSFCFLDIRSPGLGDTAMYLCATSVGEQGSYEQYFGPGTRLTVT.